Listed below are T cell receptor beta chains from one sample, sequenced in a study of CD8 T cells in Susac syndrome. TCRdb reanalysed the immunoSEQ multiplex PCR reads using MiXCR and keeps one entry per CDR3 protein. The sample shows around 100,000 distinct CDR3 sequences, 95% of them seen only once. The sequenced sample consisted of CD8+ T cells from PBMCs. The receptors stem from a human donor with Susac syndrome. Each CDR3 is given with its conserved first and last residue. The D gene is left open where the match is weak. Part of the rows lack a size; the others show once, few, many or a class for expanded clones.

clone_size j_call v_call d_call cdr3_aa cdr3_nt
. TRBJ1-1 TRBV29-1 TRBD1 CSVDSAGGGNTEAFF TGCAGCGTTGATTCAGCAGGGGGTGGGAACACTGAAGCTTTCTTT
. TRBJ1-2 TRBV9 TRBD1 CASSVDRGHYGYTF TGTGCCAGCAGCGTGGACAGGGGGCACTATGGCTACACCTTC
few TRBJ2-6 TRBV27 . CASSPLSGANVLTF TGTGCCAGTAGTCCCCTCTCTGGGGCCAACGTCCTGACTTTC
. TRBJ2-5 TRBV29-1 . CSVTGTNLRALETQYF TGCAGCGTCACCGGGACCAACTTACGGGCTCTCGAGACCCAGTACTTC
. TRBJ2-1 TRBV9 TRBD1 CASSVTPGQGYNEQFF TGTGCCAGCAGCGTCACTCCGGGACAGGGATACAATGAGCAGTTCTTC
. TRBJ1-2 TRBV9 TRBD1 CASSSRTGEDYGYTF TGTGCCAGCAGCTCCAGGACAGGGGAGGACTATGGCTACACCTTC
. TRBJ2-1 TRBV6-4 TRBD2 CASSELAGGSGEQFF TGTGCCAGCAGTGAGCTAGCGGGAGGAAGTGGGGAGCAGTTCTTC
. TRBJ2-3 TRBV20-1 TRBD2 CSARVASGRSTDTQYF TGCAGTGCTAGAGTGGCTAGCGGGAGGTCGACAGATACGCAGTATTTT
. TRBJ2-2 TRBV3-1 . CASSQVRVGFTGELFF TGTGCCAGCAGCCAAGTTAGAGTTGGGTTCACCGGGGAGCTGTTTTTT
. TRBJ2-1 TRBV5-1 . CACRQDNEQFF TGCGCCTGCCGACAGGACAATGAGCAGTTCTTC
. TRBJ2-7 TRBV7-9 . CASSPGSQRKQYF TGTGCCAGCAGCCCCGGGTCACAACGGAAGCAGTACTTC
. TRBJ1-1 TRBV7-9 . CASSRDTEAFF TGTGCCAGCAGCCGGGACACTGAAGCTTTCTTT
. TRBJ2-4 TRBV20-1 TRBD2 CSARAQAGSNIQYF TGCAGTGCCAGAGCGCAAGCGGGGAGCAACATTCAGTACTTC
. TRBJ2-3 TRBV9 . CASSKKAGRDGDTQYF TGTGCCAGCAGCAAGAAAGCGGGTCGGGACGGGGATACGCAGTATTTT
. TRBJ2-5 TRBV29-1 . CSVRPTETQYF TGCAGCGTTCGGCCGACGGAGACCCAGTACTTC
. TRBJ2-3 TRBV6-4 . CASSVRFEDTQYF TGTGCCAGCAGTGTGCGGTTCGAAGATACGCAGTATTTT
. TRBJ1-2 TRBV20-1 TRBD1 CSAKGQGAPGYTF TGCAGTGCTAAAGGACAGGGGGCGCCCGGCTACACCTTC
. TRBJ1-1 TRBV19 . CASSSSAVNTEAFF TGTGCCAGTAGTTCGTCGGCAGTTAACACTGAAGCTTTCTTT
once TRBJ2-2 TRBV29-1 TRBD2 CSGGTSGMAGELFF TGCAGCGGGGGGACTAGCGGGATGGCCGGGGAGCTGTTTTTT
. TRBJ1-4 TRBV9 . CASSAGTNEKLFF TGTGCCAGCAGCGCCGGGACAAATGAAAAACTGTTTTTT
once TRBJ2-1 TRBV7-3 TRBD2 CASSTTSVNEQFF TGTGCCAGCAGCACGACTAGCGTAAATGAGCAGTTCTTC
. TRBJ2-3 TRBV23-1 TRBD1 CASSQRQGKDTQYF TGCGCCAGCAGTCAACGACAGGGAAAAGATACGCAGTATTTT
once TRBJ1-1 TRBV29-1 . CSVEGGARGGTEAFF TGCAGCGTTGAAGGGGGGGCCAGGGGAGGGACTGAAGCTTTCTTT
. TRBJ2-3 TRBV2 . CAGRRVTSSTDTQYF TGTGCCGGGAGACGGGTCACCTCTAGCACAGATACGCAGTATTTT
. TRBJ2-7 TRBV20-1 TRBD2 CSARPGLDYEQYF TGCAGTGCCAGACCGGGACTAGACTACGAGCAGTACTTC
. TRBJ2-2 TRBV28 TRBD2 CASSLFGGRDTGELFF TGTGCCAGCAGTTTATTCGGCGGGAGAGACACCGGGGAGCTGTTTTTT
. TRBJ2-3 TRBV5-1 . CATNTGTSTDTQYF TGCGCCACCAACACCGGGACTAGCACAGATACGCAGTATTTT